This T cell receptor (beta chain) was identified during a study of beta chain features in type 1 diabetes. Study-wide points: There were fewer insertions and more deletions at the VDJ junctions of type 1 diabetes patients. TCRB CDR3s were moderately but significantly shorter in Type 1 diabetes patients in all four CD4+ subsets.

This clone was counted only a few times. As yet, its antigen is unknown. cDNA synthesis used the whole RNA isolate, giving expressed TCRB sequences. Sequencing used immunoSEQ multiplex PCR; TCRdb keeps in-frame clones, though not all of them. The table has approximately 730,000 clones, 13% seen once. The CDR3 extends over 14 amino acids. From germline, CDR1 is SGHDN and CDR2 FVKESK. V dropped 0 bases and J dropped 7 bases, with 12 bases sitting between them. This chain uses TRBV14 with TRBJ1-2; D possibly corresponds to TRBD1 (6 bases). The clonotype was recovered from a young man with type 1 diabetes. The sample comprised naive CD4+ T cells from blood. The CDR3 bases are TGTGCCAGCAGCCAAGAAACAGGGCGGAGTGGCTACACCTTC. Its protein is CASSQETGRSGYTF.